This T cell receptor (beta chain) derives from a study of OX40 agonist ivuxolimab in advanced cancers. Looking at the study overall: The dose-escalation group included hepatocellular carcinoma, melanoma, renal cell carcinoma and head and neck cancer. People who had prior anti-PD-1, anti-PD-L1 or anti-CTLA-4 therapy could take part, and around 43% had some.

Concerning this clone: Its antigen is still unknown. Other DNA sequences from this sample encode an identical CDR3 as well.

Profiled with immunoSEQ multiplex PCR; TCRdb holds only in-frame clones, not every one. In the table there are about 83,000 clones, about 89% of which are singletons. Blood sampling took place at baseline, cycle 4 day 1, and cycle 7 day 1. V shed 6 bases and J 7 bases; nucleotides not matched to a gene: 3. Germline V gene sequence: CDR1 DFQATT, CDR2 SNEGSKA (reference sequence). This CDR3 region has 11 residues. Study-wide results and caveats: Low normalized clonal expansion also occurred in some nonresponding patients.

J is TRBJ2-1 and V is TRBV20-1; 7 nucleotides match TRBD1. Sequencing used CD4+ or CD8+ T cells sorted from blood, obtained in a trial of the OX40 agonist ivuxolimab. The TCR originated in an adult with an advanced solid tumor such as melanoma, head and neck, liver or kidney cancer. CDR3 sequence reads: CSASGGNEQFF. CDR3 DNA sequence: TGCAGTGCCTCAGGGGGAAATGAGCAGTTCTTC.